This T cell receptor beta chain was sequenced for a study of blood T cells in healthy people across ages (dated by TCRdb to the mid-2010s). Some background on the complete study: Template switching captured roughly one uniquely barcoded TCR beta cDNA molecule per two T cells in model experiments. The study measured age-related changes in TCR beta repertoire diversity using deep sequencing normalized with unique cDNA molecular identifiers. The donors were divided into four age groups: young (average approximately 17 years), middle-aged (approximately 41), aged (about 62) and long-lived (82). To avoid experimental bias, donors of different ages were distributed randomly across sequencing lanes. The study analyzed two additional independent replicas of 1 million unique cDNA reads from the same blood draw for two donors, one aged 18 to 30 and one aged 80 or older.

V is reduced by 3 bases and J by 1 base, leaving a spacing of 6 bases between them. The germline V gene specifies KGHSH as CDR1 and LQKENI as CDR2. From the cysteine up to the phenylalanine, the CDR3 has a length of 13 residues. Only CDR3 DNA is held: 39 bases, read in frame from base 1. What the work shows at the level of the full study, not this receptor alone: Observed TCR beta diversity per million T cells fell roughly linearly with age, and a significant reduction was already apparent by age around 40. Because the CMV infection status of the donors was unknown, age-related changes in expanded clonotypes may potentially have been confounded. There was a strong correlation between observed TCR beta diversity and the percentage of naive T cells measured by flow cytometry. Estimates of total diversity based on one million sequenced T cells were considered lower bounds and underestimates. Because profiling used bulk unsorted PBMCs, naive and antigen-experienced compartments could not be compared conclusively. Compared with the aged group, the long-lived group had more naive CD4+ T cells, fewer expanded clones and increased TCR diversity, a pattern suggesting age selection.

The sample holds many counts of this clonotype. Its target antigen remains unknown. No clone much larger than this one lies a single base away; base qualities are absent. Donors were 39 systemically healthy Caucasian individuals from Russia aged roughly 6 to 100 years. Approximately 10 milliliters of peripheral blood were collected from each donor into EDTA-treated Vacutainer tubes. Ficoll-Paque density-gradient centrifugation was used to isolate PBMCs, with at least 6.5 million per sample. Total RNA, at least 6 micrograms per sample, was extracted from PBMCs with Trizol reagent. For every donor, an aliquot of PBMCs went through flow cytometry to measure the percentages of naive CD45RAhigh/CD27high T cells. To prepare the library, 5' RACE was applied. Sequencing was performed on an Illumina HiSeq 2500. The second PCR ran for roughly 7 to 12 cycles and used a J-beta primer mix along with a sample-barcoded 5' primer. Each TCR beta cDNA molecule received a unique molecular identifier from a template-switch 5' adaptor carrying 12 random nucleotides. Each sample yielded at least 2.5 million CDR3-containing paired-end reads. All of the RNA was converted into first-strand cDNA using the Mint cDNA synthesis kit, with a TRBC-specific oligonucleotide serving as the primer. After uracil-DNA glycosylase treatment, a first 18-cycle PCR used universal primers M1SS and BC2_uni_R on all cDNA. The published analysis was carried out like this. For normalization, 1 million high-quality reads, each with a distinct molecular identifier, were randomly selected from each sample. Reads sharing molecular identifiers were discarded rather than binned into consensus sequences. MiTCR, run with a Q25 quality threshold and the strictest error-elimination algorithm, handled CDR3 identification, clonotype clustering and error correction. A nonparametric unseen species model using Euler transformation provided a lower-bound estimate of total TCR beta diversity. TCRdb took the public reads, trimmed them with fastp at Q25, ran MiXCR for clone calling and kept in-frame beta chains. CDR3 protein sequences are deduplicated, and each keeps its most common genes and DNA. The authors' filters were not applied to this entry. The sample data list hundreds of thousands of distinct CDR3 sequences, and under 45% of these were observed just once. Around 21% of the sample is taken by the ten largest.

The TCR comes from a man between 60 and 75 years old in good health. The source material was blood. The chain employs TRBV18 and TRBJ2-5; TRBD2 is a weak D gene call, 5 bases matching. CDR3 region: CASSPGGQETQYF. At the DNA level, the sequence is TGTGCCAGCTCACCCGGAGGCCAAGAGACCCAGTACTTC.